These 26 T cell receptor beta chains came from one sample sequenced in a study of blood T cell repertoires in COVID-19. Only in-frame clones appear in the TCRdb table, and some are missing; sequencing was by immunoSEQ multiplex PCR. The top ten clones hold approximately 3% of a sample with approximately 170,000 clones, under 80% of them seen once. Sequenced sample: peripheral blood. All receptors derive from a woman older than 75 with acute or convalescent COVID-19.

V usage is TRBV7-2 and J usage is TRBJ1-3; no definite D call. The V end was cut by 5 bases, the J end by 1 base, with 12 bases between. The germline V gene has CDR1 SGHTA and CDR2 FQGNSA. This CDR3 is built from 15 residues. In DNA, the CDR3 is TGTGCCAGCAGCCGGGGAATCGGTTCTGGAAACACCATATATTTT. Translation: CASSRGIGSGNTIYF.

This clone was recorded at least ten times. The same CDR3 also results from other DNA sequences found in this sample. This chain uses TRBV9 with TRBJ2-5, with 13 nucleotides matching TRBD2. Germline values: CDR1 SGDLS, CDR2 YYNGEE. Trimming cost V 4 bases and J 3 bases; bases outside gene matches: 3. CDR3 length equals 15 residues. CDR3 loop: CASSSGTSGKETQYF. CDR3 nucleotides: TGTGCCAGCAGCTCAGGGACTAGCGGGAAAGAGACCCAGTACTTC. Drawing the rest from reference TRBV9 and TRBJ2-5, the complete variable domain is DSGVTQTPKHLITATGQRVTLRCSPRSGDLSVYWYQQSLDQGLQFLIQYYNGEERAKGNILERFSAQQFPDLHSELNLSSLELGDSALYFCASSSGTSGKETQYFGPGTRLLVL.

Comments on this clone: The same CDR3 arises from other DNA sequences in this sample as well. The rearrangement uses TRBV6-2 or TRBV6-3 and TRBJ1-5; D is uncertain. Germline V gene lookup returns CDR1 MNHEY and CDR2 SVGEGT. The V gene lost 3 bases and the J gene lost 6 bases, with 6 bases spanning the gap. The length of the CDR3 is 12 residues. CDR3 in amino acids: CASSYPSQPQHF. The CDR3 coding sequence is TGTGCCAGCAGTTATCCTAGTCAGCCCCAGCATTTT.

This clone was found once. The chain carries TRBV2 and TRBJ2-5; 8 bases are shared with TRBD2. J gave up 0 bases and V 8 bases, and 11 bases lay outside the gene matches. The germline gives CDR1 SNHLY, CDR2 FYNNEI. This CDR3 contains 16 residues. The CDR3 region has the DNA TGTGCCAGCGGGGAGGGAGTAGCGGGAAACCAAGAGACCCAGTACTTC. Translating it yields CASGEGVAGNQETQYF.

This sequence joins TRBV29-1 and TRBJ1-2; D may be TRBD1 (5 bases). Trimming took off 7 bases at V and 7 bases at J, with 19 bases between the two ends. The V gene's germline CDR1 is SQVTM and CDR2 ANQGSEA. The CDR3 extends over 13 amino acids. CDR3 in DNA: TGCAGCGCTGCCGAAAATACAGGTCGTGGCTACACCTTC. Translated, it gives CSAAENTGRGYTF.

The CDR3 nucleotides are TGTGCCAGCAGTTCCCACTCAGGGGGACTCTCCTACGAGCAGTACTTC. Translation gives CASSSHSGGLSYEQYF. The chain recombines TRBV6-5 with TRBJ2-7; perhaps TRBD1 as D (7 bases). In germline, CDR1 is MNHEY, CDR2 SVGAGI. V dropped 4 bases and J dropped 0 bases, with 16 bases sitting between them. CDR3 size: 16 residues.

The V call is TRBV18, the J call TRBJ2-2; TRBD2 matches 7 bases. The CDR3 has 15 residues. J gave up 7 bases and V 9 bases, and 14 bases lay outside the gene matches. From germline, CDR1 is KGHSH and CDR2 LQKENI. CDR3 in amino acids: CASDAAGVLGGELFF. CDR3 nucleotide sequence: TGTGCCAGTGACGCGGCGGGAGTACTAGGCGGGGAGCTGTTTTTT. Full variable domain (rest looked up from reference TRBV18 and TRBJ2-2): NAGVMQNPRHLVRRRGQEARLRCSPMKGHSHVYWYRQLPEEGLKFMVYLQKENIIDESGMPKERFSAEFPKEGPSILRIQQVVRGDSAAYFCASDAAGVLGGELFFGEGSRLTVL.

The chain recombines TRBV9 with TRBJ2-7; 8 bases are a match to TRBD1. The CDR3 contains 16 residues. The trim removed 2 bases at V and 7 bases at J, leaving 14 bases unmatched. Germline CDR1 and CDR2: SGDLS and YYNGEE. The CDR3 region is CASSVAPRGDRQEQYF. The DNA for the CDR3 is TGTGCCAGCAGCGTGGCCCCGAGGGGGGACAGGCAAGAGCAGTACTTC.

The chain couples TRBV3-1 (or the pseudogene TRBV3-2) to TRBJ2-6; TRBD1 is a possible D gene (7 bases). The CDR3 consists of 15 residues. Between the trimmed V and J ends, which lost 6 bases and 3 bases, there was a span of 12 bases. CDR1 and CDR2 from the germline V gene are LGHDT and YNNKEL (reference sequence). DNA for the CDR3: TGTGCCAGCAGAGCCCAGGGGGGTGGGGCCAACGTCCTGACTTTC. This translates into CASRAQGGGANVLTF.

This clone was observed a few times. The chain has TRBV19 and TRBJ2-1; D might be TRBD2 (5 bases). Germline CDR1 and CDR2: LNHDA and SQIVND (reference sequence). V was cut by 3 bases and J by 4 bases, with 25 bases left in between. The CDR3 is 19 residues long. The CDR3 spells CASSIFLAASRLEYNEQFF. The CDR3 DNA is TGTGCCAGTAGTATTTTTCTCGCGGCTAGCCGCCTAGAGTACAATGAGCAGTTCTTC.

V is TRBV7-2 and J is TRBJ1-6; D gene ambiguous. The germline gives CDR1 SGHTA, CDR2 FQGNSA. The CDR3 has 17 amino acids. V was clipped by 5 bases and J by 0 bases, with 14 bases between them. CDR3: CASSPADHSSYNSPLHF. Here the CDR3 DNA reads TGTGCCAGCAGCCCAGCGGACCATAGCTCCTATAATTCACCCCTCCACTTT.

J is TRBJ2-1 and V is TRBV10-1, with D perhaps matching TRBD2 (6 bases). The CDR3 totals 17 residues. Trimming removed 0 bases from V and 3 bases from J, with 15 bases in between. Germline V gene lookup returns CDR1 WNHNN and CDR2 SYGVQD (reference sequence). CDR3 residues: CASSESPPGAIYNEQFF. The DNA of the CDR3 is TGCGCCAGCAGTGAGTCGCCCCCGGGAGCAATCTACAATGAGCAGTTCTTC.

The chain uses TRBV11-2 and TRBJ2-5; no firm D call. The CDR3 length is 14 residues. Trimming stripped 0 bases from V and 5 bases from J, with 10 bases between. Germline CDR1 SGHAT, CDR2 FQNNGV. The CDR3 sequence is CASSLDVASETQYF. CDR3 coding DNA: TGTGCCAGCAGCTTAGATGTGGCTTCGGAGACCCAGTACTTC. The complete variable domain, with remaining parts taken from reference TRBV11-2 and TRBJ2-5, reads EAGVAQSPRYKIIEKRQSVAFWCNPISGHATLYWYQQILGQGPKLLIQFQNNGVVDDSQLPKDRFSAERLKGVDSTLKIQPAKLEDSAVYLCASSLDVASETQYFGPGTRLLVL.

The V gene is TRBV2, the J gene TRBJ1-1; perhaps TRBD1 as D (5 bases). Germline V CDR1 and CDR2: SNHLY, FYNNEI. V lost 7 bases and J lost 0, with 12 bases in between. The CDR3 sequence is 14 residues long. CDR3 sequence (DNA): TGTGCCAGCAACCAAGGGGTGTTGAACACTGAAGCTTTCTTT. It codes for CASNQGVLNTEAFF.

The chain employs TRBV5-8 and TRBJ2-7; tentative D call: TRBD2 (6 bases). V gave up 1 base and J gave up 7 bases, with 15 bases separating them. Per the germline V gene, CDR1 is SGHTS and CDR2 is YDEGEE. This CDR3 is built from 14 residues. CDR3 protein: CASSLTPGAGEQYF. The CDR3 coding sequence is TGTGCCAGCAGCTTGACTCCGGGAGCGGGTGAGCAGTACTTC.

This clone came up once. V is TRBV27 and J is TRBJ2-1; 9 nucleotides line up with TRBD2. Germline V gene lookup returns CDR1 MNHEY and CDR2 SMNVEV (reference sequence). J gave up 5 bases and V 9 bases, and 11 bases lay outside the gene matches. CDR3 size: 15 residues. The chain's CDR3 is CASFGTSSGNNEQFF. CDR3 DNA: TGTGCCAGTTTCGGGACTAGCAGCGGGAACAATGAGCAGTTCTTC.

As for this clone: The sample carries other DNA sequences with the same CDR3. The rearrangement joins TRBV6-5 to TRBJ2-7, with TRBD1 matching over 9 bases. V was pared by 5 bases and J by 4 bases, with 6 bases of the junction left unmatched. Germline loops: CDR1 MNHEY, CDR2 SVGAGI. The CDR3 has 14 residues. In DNA, the CDR3 is TGTGCCAGCAGTCGCGGGACAGGGACATACGAGCAGTACTTC. This gives the protein CASSRGTGTYEQYF.

V is TRBV27 and J is TRBJ1-2, with 9 bases identical to TRBD1. CDR3 length: 17 amino acids. CDR1 MNHEY and CDR2 SMNVEV come from the germline V gene (reference sequence). V shed 0 bases, J shed 4 bases, and the junction held 9 bases outside the gene matches. The CDR3 DNA follows: TGTGCCAGCAGTTTATCGGCCGGGGACAGGGAGGCCTATGGCTACACCTTC. Amino acids: CASSLSAGDREAYGYTF.

This rearrangement joins TRBV7-8 to TRBJ1-1, with a weak D call TRBD1 (5 bases). This CDR3 has 14 amino acids. With 2 bases removed from V and 2 bases from J, the gap between germline ends came to 9 bases. Germline V gene data show CDR1 as SGHVS and CDR2 as FQNEAQ. Here the CDR3 DNA reads TGTGCCAGCAGCTTATCCGGGGGTAACACTGAAGCTTTCTTT. Its translation is CASSLSGGNTEAFF.

This clone was detected only once. The chain employs TRBV7-8 and TRBJ1-5; 10 bases agree with TRBD1. The CDR3 loop spans 17 amino acids. V gave up 1 base and J gave up 4 bases; unmatched junction bases: 7. The germline V gene has CDR1 SGHVS and CDR2 FQNEAQ. In DNA, the CDR3 is TGTGCCAGCAGCTTAGGACAGGGGGCAATACGAAATCAGCCCCAGCATTTT. Encoded protein: CASSLGQGAIRNQPQHF.

This clone showed up just a few times. The gene calls are TRBV28 and TRBJ1-5; 9 nucleotides align to TRBD1. The CDR3 is made up of 16 amino acids. The V and J ends lost 6 bases and 1 base, in that order; junction bases with no gene match: 7. The germline V gene has CDR1 MDHEN and CDR2 SYDVKM. In nucleotides, the CDR3 is TGTGCCAGCAGCCCCGGACAGGGGAGAAGCAATCAGCCCCAGCATTTT. This encodes CASSPGQGRSNQPQHF.

V gene TRBV18 combines with J gene TRBJ2-5, with unresolved D. From germline, CDR1 is KGHSH and CDR2 LQKENI. CDR3 length: 18 amino acids. Trimming took off 0 bases at V and 0 bases at J, with 17 bases between the two ends. This CDR3 reads CASSPPQSLRSNQETQYF. CDR3 nucleotides: TGTGCCAGCTCACCACCTCAATCCTTGCGGAGCAACCAAGAGACCCAGTACTTC.

V and J are TRBV10-3 and TRBJ1-4; tentative D call: TRBD1 (5 bases). This CDR3 spans 13 amino acids. From germline, CDR1 is ENHRY and CDR2 SYGVKD. Trimming cost V 2 bases and J 4 bases, with 5 bases left between them. CDR3 nucleotides: TGTGCCATCAGTGAGGGACATAATGAAAAACTGTTTTTT. Its protein product is CAISEGHNEKLFF.

V and J are TRBV24-1 and TRBJ1-3; a possible D gene is TRBD1 (5 bases). Trimming left V 2 bases short and J 3 bases short, with 7 bases between. The V gene's germline CDR1 is KGHDR and CDR2 SFDVKD. The CDR3 covers 14 residues. The CDR3 sequence is CATSDYRSGNTIYF. In DNA form, the CDR3 reads TGTGCCACCAGTGATTACAGGAGTGGAAACACCATATATTTT.

This chain links TRBV7-9 with TRBJ1-1; the D gene is possibly TRBD1 (6 bases). Trimming shortened V by 6 bases and J by 4 bases, and 12 bases separated the two germline ends. CDR1 SEHNR and CDR2 FQNEAQ come from the germline V gene (reference sequence). This CDR3 contains 13 residues. CDR3 protein: CASSLLTGTEAFF. Here the CDR3 DNA reads TGTGCCAGCAGTTTATTGACAGGCACTGAAGCTTTCTTT.

The V gene is TRBV4-3, the J gene TRBJ1-4; tentatively, D is TRBD1 (6 bases). Looked up from germline, CDR1 is LGHNA and CDR2 is YSLEER. The CDR3 runs 16 residues. Trimming shortened V by 1 base and J by 5 bases, and 14 bases separated the two germline ends. DNA of the CDR3: TGCGCCAGCAGCCAAGTCGGTAGGGGGAGCAATGAAAAACTGTTTTTT. It yields the protein CASSQVGRGSNEKLFF.